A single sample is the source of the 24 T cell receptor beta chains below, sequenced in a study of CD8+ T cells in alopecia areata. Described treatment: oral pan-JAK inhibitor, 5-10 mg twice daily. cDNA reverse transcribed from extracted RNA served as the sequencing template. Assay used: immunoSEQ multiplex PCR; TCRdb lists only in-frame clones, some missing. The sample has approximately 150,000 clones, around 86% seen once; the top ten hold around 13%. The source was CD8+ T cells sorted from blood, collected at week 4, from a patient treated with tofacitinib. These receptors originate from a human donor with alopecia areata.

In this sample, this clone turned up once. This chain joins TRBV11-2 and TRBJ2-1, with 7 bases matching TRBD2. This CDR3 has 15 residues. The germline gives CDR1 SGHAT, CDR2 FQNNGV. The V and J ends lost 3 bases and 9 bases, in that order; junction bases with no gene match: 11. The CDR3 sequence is CASSLGGSRPTEQFF. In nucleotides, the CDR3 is TGTGCCAGCAGCTTGGGAGGGAGCCGCCCAACTGAGCAGTTCTTC.

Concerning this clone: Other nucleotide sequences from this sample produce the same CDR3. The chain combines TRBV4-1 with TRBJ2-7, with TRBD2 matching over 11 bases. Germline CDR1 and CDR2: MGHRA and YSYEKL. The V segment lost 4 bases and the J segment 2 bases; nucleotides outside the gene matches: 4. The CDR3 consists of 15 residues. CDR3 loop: CASSLGTSGTYEQYF. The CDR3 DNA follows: TGCGCCAGCAGCCTCGGGACTAGCGGAACCTACGAGCAGTACTTC.

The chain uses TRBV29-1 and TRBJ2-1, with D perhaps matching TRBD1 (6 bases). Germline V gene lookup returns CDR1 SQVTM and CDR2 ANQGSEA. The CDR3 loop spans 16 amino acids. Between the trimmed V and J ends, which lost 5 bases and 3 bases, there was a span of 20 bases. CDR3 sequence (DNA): TGCAGCGTTTACCTTCCAGGGGCAGCGGTCTACAATGAGCAGTTCTTC. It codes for CSVYLPGAAVYNEQFF.

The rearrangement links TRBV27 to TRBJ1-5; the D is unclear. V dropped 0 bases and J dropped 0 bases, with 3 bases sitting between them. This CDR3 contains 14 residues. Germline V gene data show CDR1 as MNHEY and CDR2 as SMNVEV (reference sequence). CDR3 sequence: CASSLSASNQPQHF. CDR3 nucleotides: TGTGCCAGCAGTTTATCTGCTAGCAATCAGCCCCAGCATTTT.

CDR3 loop: CATRNGQDPSYEQYF. CDR3 coding DNA: TGCGCCACGAGAAATGGACAGGACCCTTCCTACGAGCAGTACTTC. The chain combines TRBV10-1 with TRBJ2-7; 7 bases map to TRBD1. V gave up 10 bases and J gave up 1 base; unmatched junction bases: 13. The CDR3 has 15 amino acids. The germline gives CDR1 WNHNN, CDR2 SYGVQD (reference sequence).

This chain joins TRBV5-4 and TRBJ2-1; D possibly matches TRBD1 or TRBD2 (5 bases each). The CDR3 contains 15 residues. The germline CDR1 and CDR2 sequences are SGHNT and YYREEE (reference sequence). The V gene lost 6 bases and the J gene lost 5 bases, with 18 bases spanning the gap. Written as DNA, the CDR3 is TGTGCCAGCACCCCGGGACCCCAGCAAGACAATGAGCAGTTCTTC. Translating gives CASTPGPQQDNEQFF.

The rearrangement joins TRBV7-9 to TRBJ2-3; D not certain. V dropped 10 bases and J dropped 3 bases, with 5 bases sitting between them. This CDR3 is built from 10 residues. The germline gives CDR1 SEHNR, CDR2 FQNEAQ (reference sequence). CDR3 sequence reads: CATITDTQYF. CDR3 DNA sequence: TGTGCCACAATAACAGATACGCAGTATTTT.

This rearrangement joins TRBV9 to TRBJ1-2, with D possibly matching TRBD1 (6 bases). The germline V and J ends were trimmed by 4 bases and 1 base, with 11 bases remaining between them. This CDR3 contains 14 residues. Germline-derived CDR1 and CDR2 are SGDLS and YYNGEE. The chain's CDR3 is CASSPRTDNYGYTF. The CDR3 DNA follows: TGTGCCAGCAGCCCCCGGACAGATAACTATGGCTACACCTTC.

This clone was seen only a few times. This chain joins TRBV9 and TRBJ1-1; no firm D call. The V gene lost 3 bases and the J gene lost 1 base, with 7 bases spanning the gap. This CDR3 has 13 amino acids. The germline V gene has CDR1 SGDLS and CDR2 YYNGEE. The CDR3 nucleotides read TGTGCCAGCAGCGAACAGCCGAACACTGAAGCTTTCTTT. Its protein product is CASSEQPNTEAFF. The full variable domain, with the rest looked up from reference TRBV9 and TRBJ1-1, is DSGVTQTPKHLITATGQRVTLRCSPRSGDLSVYWYQQSLDQGLQFLIQYYNGEERAKGNILERFSAQQFPDLHSELNLSSLELGDSALYFCASSEQPNTEAFFGQGTRLTVV.

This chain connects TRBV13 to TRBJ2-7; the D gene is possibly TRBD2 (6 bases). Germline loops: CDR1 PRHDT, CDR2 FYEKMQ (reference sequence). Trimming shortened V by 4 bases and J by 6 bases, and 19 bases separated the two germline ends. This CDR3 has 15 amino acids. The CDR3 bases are TGTGCCAGCAGCTACTGGGGGATGGCGGGGAGCGAGCAGTACTTC. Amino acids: CASSYWGMAGSEQYF. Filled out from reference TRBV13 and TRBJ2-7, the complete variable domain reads AAGVIQSPRHLIKEKRETATLKCYPIPRHDTVYWYQQGPGQDPQFLISFYEKMQSDKGSIPDRFSAQQFSDYHSELNMSSLELGDSALYFCASSYWGMAGSEQYFGPGTRLTVT.

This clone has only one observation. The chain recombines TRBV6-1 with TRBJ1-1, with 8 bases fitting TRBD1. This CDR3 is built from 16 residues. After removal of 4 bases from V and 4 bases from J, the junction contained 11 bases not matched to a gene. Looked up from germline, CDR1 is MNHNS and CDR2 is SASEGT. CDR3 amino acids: CASSALMGQGATEAFF. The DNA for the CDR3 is TGTGCCAGCAGTGCCTTGATGGGGCAGGGGGCCACTGAAGCTTTCTTT.

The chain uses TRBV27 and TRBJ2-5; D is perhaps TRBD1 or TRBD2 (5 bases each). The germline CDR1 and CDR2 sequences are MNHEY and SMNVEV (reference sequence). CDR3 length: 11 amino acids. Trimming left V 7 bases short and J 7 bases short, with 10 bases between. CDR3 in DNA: TGTGCCAGCACTCGAGGGGCGACCCAGTACTTC. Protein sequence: CASTRGATQYF.

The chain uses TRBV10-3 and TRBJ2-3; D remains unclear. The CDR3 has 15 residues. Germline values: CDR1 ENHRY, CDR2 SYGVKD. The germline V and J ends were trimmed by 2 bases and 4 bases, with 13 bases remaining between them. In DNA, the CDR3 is TGTGCCATCAGTGAGAGCTGGGGATGGGCAGATACGCAGTATTTT. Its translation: CAISESWGWADTQYF.

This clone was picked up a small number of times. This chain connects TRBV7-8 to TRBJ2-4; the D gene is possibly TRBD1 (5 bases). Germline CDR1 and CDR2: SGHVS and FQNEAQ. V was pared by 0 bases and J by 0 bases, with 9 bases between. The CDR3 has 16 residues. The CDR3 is CASSLAGAGAKNIQYF. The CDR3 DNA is TGTGCCAGCAGCTTAGCAGGGGCAGGAGCCAAAAACATTCAGTACTTC. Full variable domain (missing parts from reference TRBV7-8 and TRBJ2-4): GAGVSQSPRYKVAKRGQDVALRCDPISGHVSLFWYQQALGQGPEFLTYFQNEAQLDKSGLPSDRFFAERPEGSVSTLKIQRTQQEDSAVYLCASSLAGAGAKNIQYFGAGTRLSVL.

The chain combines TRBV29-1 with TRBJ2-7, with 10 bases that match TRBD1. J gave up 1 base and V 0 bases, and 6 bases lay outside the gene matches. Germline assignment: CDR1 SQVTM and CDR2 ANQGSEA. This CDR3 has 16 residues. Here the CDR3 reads CSVEEGGTGASYEQYF. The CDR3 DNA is TGCAGCGTTGAAGAGGGTGGGACAGGGGCTTCCTACGAGCAGTACTTC.

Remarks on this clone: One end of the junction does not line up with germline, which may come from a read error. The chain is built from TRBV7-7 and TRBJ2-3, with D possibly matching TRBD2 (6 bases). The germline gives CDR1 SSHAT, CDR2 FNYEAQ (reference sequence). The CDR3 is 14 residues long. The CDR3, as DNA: TGTGCTAGCAGCCCCCGACGGGAGATAGATACGCAGTATTTT. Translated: CASSPRREIDTQYF.

CDR3 sequence: CACPGIPGDEQYF. CDR3 sequence (DNA): TGTGCCTGCCCGGGAATCCCAGGAGACGAGCAGTACTTC. This chain connects TRBV30 to TRBJ2-7; maybe TRBD2 (5 bases). CDR1 and CDR2 (germline): GTSNPN, SVGIG (reference sequence). There are 13 residues in the CDR3. Trimming removed 6 bases at V and 5 bases at J, with 17 bases between.

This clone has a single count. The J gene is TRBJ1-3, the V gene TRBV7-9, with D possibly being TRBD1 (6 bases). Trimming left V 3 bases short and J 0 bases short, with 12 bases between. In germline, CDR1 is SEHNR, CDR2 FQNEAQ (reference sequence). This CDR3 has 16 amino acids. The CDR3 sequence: CASSLITDSSGNTIYF. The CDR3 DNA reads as TGTGCCAGCAGCTTGATAACGGACAGCTCTGGAAACACCATATATTTT. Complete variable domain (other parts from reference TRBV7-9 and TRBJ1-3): DTGVSQNPRHKITKRGQNVTFRCDPISEHNRLYWYRQTLGQGPEFLTYFQNEAQLEKSRLLSDRFSAERPKGSFSTLEIQRTEQGDSAMYLCASSLITDSSGNTIYFGEGSWLTVV.

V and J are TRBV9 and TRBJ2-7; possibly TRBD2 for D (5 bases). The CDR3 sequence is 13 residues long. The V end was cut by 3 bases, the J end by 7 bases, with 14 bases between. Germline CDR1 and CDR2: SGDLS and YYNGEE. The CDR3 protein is CASSDTLTGEQYF. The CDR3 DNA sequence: TGTGCCAGCAGCGACACCCTTACGGGAGAGCAGTACTTC.

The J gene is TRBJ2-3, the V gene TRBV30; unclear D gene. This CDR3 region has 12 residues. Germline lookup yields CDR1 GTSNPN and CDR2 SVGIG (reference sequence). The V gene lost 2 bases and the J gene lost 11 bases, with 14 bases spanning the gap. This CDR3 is CAWSQSKYEQYF. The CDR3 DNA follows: TGTGCCTGGAGTCAGTCGAAGTACGAGCAGTATTTT.

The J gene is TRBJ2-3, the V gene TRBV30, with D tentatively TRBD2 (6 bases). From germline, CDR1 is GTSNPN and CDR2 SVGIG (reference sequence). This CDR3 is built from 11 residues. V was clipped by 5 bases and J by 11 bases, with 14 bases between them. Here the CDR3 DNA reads TGTGCCTGGGAATCGGGACTCGAGCAGTATTTT. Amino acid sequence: CAWESGLEQYF.

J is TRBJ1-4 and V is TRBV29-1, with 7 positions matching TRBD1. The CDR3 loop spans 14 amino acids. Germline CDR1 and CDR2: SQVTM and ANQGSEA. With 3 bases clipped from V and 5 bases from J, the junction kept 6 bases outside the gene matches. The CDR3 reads CSVDQGGENEKLFF. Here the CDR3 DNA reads TGCAGCGTTGATCAAGGGGGCGAGAATGAAAAACTGTTTTTT. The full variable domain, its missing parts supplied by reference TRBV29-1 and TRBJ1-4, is SAVISQKPSRDICQRGTSLTIQCQVDSQVTMMFWYRQQPGQSLTLIATANQGSEATYESGFVIDKFPISRPNLTFSTLTVSNMSPEDSSIYLCSVDQGGENEKLFFGSGTQLSVL.

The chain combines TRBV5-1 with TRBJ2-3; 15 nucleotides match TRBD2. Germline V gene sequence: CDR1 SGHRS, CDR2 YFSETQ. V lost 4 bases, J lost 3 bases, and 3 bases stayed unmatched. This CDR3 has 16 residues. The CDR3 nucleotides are TGCGCCAGCAGCCCCGGGACTAGCGGGGGGACAGATACGCAGTATTTT. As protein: CASSPGTSGGTDTQYF.

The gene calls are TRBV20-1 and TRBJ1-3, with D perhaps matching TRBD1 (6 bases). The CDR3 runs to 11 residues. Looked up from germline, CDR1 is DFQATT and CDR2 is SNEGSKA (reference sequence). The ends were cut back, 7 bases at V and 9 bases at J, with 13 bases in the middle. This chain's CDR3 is CSVAQGGTIYF. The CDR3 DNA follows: TGCAGTGTCGCCCAAGGGGGCACCATATATTTT.